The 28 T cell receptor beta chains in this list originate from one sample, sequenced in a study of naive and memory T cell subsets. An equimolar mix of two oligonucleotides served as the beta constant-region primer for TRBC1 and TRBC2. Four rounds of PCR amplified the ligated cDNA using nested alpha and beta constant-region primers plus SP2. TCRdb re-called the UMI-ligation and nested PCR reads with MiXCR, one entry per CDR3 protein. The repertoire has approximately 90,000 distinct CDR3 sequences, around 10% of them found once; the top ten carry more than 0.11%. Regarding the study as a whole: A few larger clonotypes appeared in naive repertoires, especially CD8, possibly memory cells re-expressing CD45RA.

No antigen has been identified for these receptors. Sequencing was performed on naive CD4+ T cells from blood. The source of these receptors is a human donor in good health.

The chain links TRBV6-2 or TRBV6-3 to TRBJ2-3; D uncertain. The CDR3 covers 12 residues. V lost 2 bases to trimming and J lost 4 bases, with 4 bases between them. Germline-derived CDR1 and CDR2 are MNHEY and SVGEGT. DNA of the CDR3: TGTGCCAGCAGTTACCCTCCAGATACGCAGTATTTT. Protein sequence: CASSYPPDTQYF.

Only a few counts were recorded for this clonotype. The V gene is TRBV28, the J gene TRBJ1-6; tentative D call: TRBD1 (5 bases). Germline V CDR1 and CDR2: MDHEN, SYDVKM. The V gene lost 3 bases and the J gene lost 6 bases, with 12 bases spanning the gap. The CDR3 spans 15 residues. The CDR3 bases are TGTGCCAGCAGTTTCAGGACACGAGCTAATTCACCCCTCCACTTT. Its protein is CASSFRTRANSPLHF.

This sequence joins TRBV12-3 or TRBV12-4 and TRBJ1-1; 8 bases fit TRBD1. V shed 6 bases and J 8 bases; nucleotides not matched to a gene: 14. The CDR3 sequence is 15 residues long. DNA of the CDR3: TGTGCCAGCAGGGGGGACAGGCATGGTCCGTCAGAAGCTTTCTTT. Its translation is CASRGDRHGPSEAFF.

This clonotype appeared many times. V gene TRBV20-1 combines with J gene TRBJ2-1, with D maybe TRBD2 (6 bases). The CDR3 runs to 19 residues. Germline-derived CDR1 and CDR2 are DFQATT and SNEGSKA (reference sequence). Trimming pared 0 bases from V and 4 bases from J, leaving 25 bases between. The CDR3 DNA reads TGCAGTGCTAGAGATCGGCGTTCCGCGGGACCCCCAACTTACAATGAGCAGTTCTTC. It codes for CSARDRRSAGPPTYNEQFF.

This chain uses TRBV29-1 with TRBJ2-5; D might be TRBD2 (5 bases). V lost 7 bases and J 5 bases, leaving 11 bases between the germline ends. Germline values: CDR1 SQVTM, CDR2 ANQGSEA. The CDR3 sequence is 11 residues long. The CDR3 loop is CSDTAAETQYF. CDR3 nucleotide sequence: TGCAGCGATACAGCGGCCGAGACCCAGTACTTC.

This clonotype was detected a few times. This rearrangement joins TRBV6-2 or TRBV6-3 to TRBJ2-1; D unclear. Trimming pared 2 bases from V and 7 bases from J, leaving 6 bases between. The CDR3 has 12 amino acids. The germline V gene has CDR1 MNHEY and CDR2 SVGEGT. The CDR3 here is CASSYEANEQFF. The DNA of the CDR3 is TGTGCCAGCAGTTACGAGGCGAATGAGCAGTTCTTC.

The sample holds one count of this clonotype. CDR3 in DNA: TGTGCCAGCAGCCAGATTGCCGAGAACACTGAAGCTTTCTTT. Its protein is CASSQIAENTEAFF. The chain joins TRBV3-1 to TRBJ1-1; no reliable D call. Trimming removed 3 bases at V and 1 base at J, with 9 bases between. The length of the CDR3 is 14 residues. CDR1 is LGHDT and CDR2 is YNNKEL in the germline V gene (reference sequence).

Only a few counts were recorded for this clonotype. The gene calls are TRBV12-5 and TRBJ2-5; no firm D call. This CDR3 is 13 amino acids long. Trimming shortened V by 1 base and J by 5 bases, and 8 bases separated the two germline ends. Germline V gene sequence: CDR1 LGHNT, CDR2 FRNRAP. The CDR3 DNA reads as TGTGCTAGTGGTTTGGACCTTCAGGAGACCCAGTACTTC. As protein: CASGLDLQETQYF.

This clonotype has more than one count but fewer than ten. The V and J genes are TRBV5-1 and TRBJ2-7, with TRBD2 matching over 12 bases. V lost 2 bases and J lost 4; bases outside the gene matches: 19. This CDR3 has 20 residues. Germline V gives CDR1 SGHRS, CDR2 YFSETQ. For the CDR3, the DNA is TGCGCCAGCAGCTTAAGAACCGGGACAGACTATACTAGCGGGAGGTACGAGCAGTACTTC. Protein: CASSLRTGTDYTSGRYEQYF.

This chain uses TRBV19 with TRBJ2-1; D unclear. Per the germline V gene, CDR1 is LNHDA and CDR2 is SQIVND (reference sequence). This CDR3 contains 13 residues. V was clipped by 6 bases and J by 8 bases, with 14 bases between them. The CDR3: CASSQRSGHEQFF. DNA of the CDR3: TGTGCCAGTAGCCAACGGTCCGGGCATGAGCAGTTCTTC.

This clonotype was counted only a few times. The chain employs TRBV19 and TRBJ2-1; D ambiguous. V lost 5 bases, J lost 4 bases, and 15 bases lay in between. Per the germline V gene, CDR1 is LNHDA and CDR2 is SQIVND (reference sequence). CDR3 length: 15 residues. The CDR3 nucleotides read TGTGCCAGTAGTTTAAGGGCTTCCCTTTACAATGAGCAGTTCTTC. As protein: CASSLRASLYNEQFF.

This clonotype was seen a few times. Here the CDR3 reads CASSLSGAPDTQYF. The DNA of the CDR3 is TGTGCCAGCAGCCTGAGCGGAGCTCCAGATACGCAGTATTTT. V usage is TRBV7-2 and J usage is TRBJ2-3; the D gene is possibly TRBD2 (5 bases). V was pared by 5 bases and J by 4 bases, with 13 bases between. The CDR3 contains 14 residues. Per the germline V gene, CDR1 is SGHTA and CDR2 is FQGNSA.

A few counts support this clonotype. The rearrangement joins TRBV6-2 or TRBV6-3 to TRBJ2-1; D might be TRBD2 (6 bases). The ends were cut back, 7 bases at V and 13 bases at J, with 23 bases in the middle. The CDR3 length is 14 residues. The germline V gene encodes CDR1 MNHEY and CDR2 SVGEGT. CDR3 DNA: TGTGCCAGCATCCCTATCCCCGGGACTCGAAGTCAGTTCTTC. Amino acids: CASIPIPGTRSQFF.

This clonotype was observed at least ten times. The CDR3 sequence: CASSSRRGTSRANYGYTF. As DNA, the CDR3 is TGTGCCAGCAGCTCTAGGCGGGGGACCTCCCGAGCTAACTATGGCTACACCTTC. J is TRBJ1-2 and V is TRBV7-2, with D maybe TRBD1 (5 bases). V lost 4 bases to trimming and J lost 0 bases, with 21 bases between them. The V gene's germline CDR1 is SGHTA and CDR2 FQGNSA. The CDR3 covers 18 residues.

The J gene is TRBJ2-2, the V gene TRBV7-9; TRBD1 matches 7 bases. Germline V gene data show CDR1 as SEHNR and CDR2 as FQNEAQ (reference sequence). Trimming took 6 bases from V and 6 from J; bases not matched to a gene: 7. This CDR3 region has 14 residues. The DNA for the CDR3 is TGTGCCAGCAGAGGGCAGGGGGTCGCCGGGGAGCTGTTTTTT. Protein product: CASRGQGVAGELFF.

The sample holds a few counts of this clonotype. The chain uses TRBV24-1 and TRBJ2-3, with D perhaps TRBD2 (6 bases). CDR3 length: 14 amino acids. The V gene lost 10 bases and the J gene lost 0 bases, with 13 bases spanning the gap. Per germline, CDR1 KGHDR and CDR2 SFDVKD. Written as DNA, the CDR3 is TGTGCCACTCGCCGCGGGGCTAGCACAGATACGCAGTATTTT. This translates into CATRRGASTDTQYF.

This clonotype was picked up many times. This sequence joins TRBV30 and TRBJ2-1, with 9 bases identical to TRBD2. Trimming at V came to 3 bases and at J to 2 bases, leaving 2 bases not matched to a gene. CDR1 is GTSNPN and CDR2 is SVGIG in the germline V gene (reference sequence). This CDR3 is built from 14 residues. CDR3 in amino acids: CAWRLAGPYNEQFF. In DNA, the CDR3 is TGTGCCTGGAGACTAGCGGGTCCCTACAATGAGCAGTTCTTC.

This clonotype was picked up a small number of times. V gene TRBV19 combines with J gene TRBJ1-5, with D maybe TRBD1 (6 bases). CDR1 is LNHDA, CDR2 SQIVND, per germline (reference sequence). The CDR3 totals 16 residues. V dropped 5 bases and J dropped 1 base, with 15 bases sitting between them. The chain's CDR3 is CASSAGQGRSNQPQHF. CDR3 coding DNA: TGTGCCAGTAGTGCGGGGCAGGGGAGAAGCAATCAGCCCCAGCATTTT.

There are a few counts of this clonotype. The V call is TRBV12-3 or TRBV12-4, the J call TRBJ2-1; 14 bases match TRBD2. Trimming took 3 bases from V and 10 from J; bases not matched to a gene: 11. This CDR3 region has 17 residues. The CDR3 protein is CASSFGGGLAGATEQFF. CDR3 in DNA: TGTGCCAGCAGTTTTGGGGGGGGACTAGCGGGAGCAACCGAGCAGTTCTTC.

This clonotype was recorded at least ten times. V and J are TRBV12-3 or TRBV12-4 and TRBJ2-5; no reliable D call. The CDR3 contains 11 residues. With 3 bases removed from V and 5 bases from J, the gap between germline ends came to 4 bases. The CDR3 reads CASSFSETQYF. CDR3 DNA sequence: TGTGCCAGCAGTTTTTCGGAGACCCAGTACTTC.

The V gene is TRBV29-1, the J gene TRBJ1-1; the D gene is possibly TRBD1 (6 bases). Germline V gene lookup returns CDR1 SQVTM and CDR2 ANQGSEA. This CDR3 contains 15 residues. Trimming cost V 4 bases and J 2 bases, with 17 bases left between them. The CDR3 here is CSVGALGGINTEAFF. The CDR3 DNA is TGCAGCGTTGGGGCCTTGGGGGGCATAAACACTGAAGCTTTCTTT.

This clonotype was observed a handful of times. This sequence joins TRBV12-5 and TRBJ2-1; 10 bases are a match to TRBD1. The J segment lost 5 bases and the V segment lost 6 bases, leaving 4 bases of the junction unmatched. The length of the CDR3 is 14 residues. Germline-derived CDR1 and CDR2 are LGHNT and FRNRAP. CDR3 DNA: TGTGCTAGTGGCCAGGGACAGGGGAACAATGAGCAGTTCTTC. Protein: CASGQGQGNNEQFF.

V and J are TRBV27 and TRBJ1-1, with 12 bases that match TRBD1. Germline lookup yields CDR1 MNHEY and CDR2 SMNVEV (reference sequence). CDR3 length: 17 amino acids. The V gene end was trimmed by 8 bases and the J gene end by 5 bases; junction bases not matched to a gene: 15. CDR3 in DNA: TGTGCCAGCCCACCTCGGGGGGACAGGGGGCTAAAGACTGAAGCTTTCTTT. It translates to CASPPRGDRGLKTEAFF.

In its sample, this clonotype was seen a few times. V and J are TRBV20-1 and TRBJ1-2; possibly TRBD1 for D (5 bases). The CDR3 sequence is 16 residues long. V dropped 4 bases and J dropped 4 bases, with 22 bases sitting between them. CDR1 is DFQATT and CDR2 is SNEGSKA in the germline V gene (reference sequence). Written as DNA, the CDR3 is TGCAGTGCTACCACCGGGACGGGGGTGATTAGCTATGGCTACACCTTC. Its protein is CSATTGTGVISYGYTF.

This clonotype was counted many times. CDR3 loop: CASSLKGANVLTF. The CDR3 DNA reads TGTGCCAGCAGTTTAAAGGGGGCCAACGTCCTGACTTTC. The J gene is TRBJ2-6, the V gene TRBV28; D uncertain. This CDR3 has 13 residues. The ends were cut back, 2 bases at V and 4 bases at J, with 3 bases in the middle. Germline-derived CDR1 and CDR2 are MDHEN and SYDVKM. Supplemented by reference TRBV28 and TRBJ2-6, the full variable domain reads DVKVTQSSRYLVKRTGEKVFLECVQDMDHENMFWYRQDPGLGLRLIYFSYDVKMKEKGDIPEGYSVSREKKERFSLILESASTNQTSMYLCASSLKGANVLTFGAGSRLTVL.

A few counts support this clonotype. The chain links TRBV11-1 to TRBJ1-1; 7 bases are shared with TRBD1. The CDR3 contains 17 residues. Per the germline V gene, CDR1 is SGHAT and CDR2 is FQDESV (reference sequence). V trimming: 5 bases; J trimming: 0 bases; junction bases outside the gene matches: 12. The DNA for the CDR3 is TGTGCCAGCAGCCATCGGACAGGCGAGTTCCTGAACACTGAAGCTTTCTTT. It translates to CASSHRTGEFLNTEAFF. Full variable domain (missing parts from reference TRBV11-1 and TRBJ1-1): EAEVAQSPRYKITEKSQAVAFWCDPISGHATLYWYRQILGQGPELLVQFQDESVVDDSQLPKDRFSAERLKGVDSTLKIQPAELGDSAMYLCASSHRTGEFLNTEAFFGQGTRLTVV.

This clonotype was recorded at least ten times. Written as DNA, the CDR3 is TGTGCCAGCAGCTTAGACAGGGATAATTCACCCCTCCACTTT. Translation: CASSLDRDNSPLHF. The rearrangement links TRBV7-3 to TRBJ1-6; 7 bases align to TRBD1. The CDR3 has 14 residues. V lost 2 bases and J lost 5; bases outside the gene matches: 0. The germline V gene has CDR1 SGHTA and CDR2 FQGTGA.

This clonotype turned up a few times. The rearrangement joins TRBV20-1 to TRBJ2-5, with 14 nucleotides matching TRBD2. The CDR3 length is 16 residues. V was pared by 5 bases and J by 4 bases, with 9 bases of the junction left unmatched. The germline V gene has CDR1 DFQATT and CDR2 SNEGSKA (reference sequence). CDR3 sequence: CSADGTSGSRGETQYF. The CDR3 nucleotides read TGCAGTGCTGACGGGACTAGCGGGAGCCGGGGAGAGACCCAGTACTTC.